Shown below are 5 T cell receptor beta chains from a single sample sequenced in a study of T cells after yellow fever vaccination. MiXCR, run by TCRdb on the 5' RACE reads, gives a single entry per CDR3 protein. Of around 330,000 distinct CDR3 sequences in the sample, roughly 3.5% were seen once. Material: PBMCs, obtained on the day of the yellow fever booster vaccination. The receptors were sampled from a young man who received the YFV17D yellow fever vaccine.

This chain links TRBV19 with TRBJ2-2; TRBD1 is a possible D gene (6 bases). Trimming stripped 3 bases from V and 0 bases from J, with 8 bases between. This CDR3 has 15 amino acids. The germline V gene has CDR1 LNHDA and CDR2 SQIVND (reference sequence). CDR3 sequence: CASSIGQTNTGELFF. The CDR3 coding sequence is TGTGCCAGTAGTATTGGACAGACGAACACCGGGGAGCTGTTTTTT.

This clonotype showed up just a few times. This chain uses TRBV7-9 with TRBJ2-7, with D perhaps matching TRBD1 (6 bases). Germline V gene data show CDR1 as SEHNR and CDR2 as FQNEAQ (reference sequence). This CDR3 region has 15 residues. Trimming cost V 5 bases and J 2 bases, with 16 bases left between them. CDR3 in amino acids: CASSRPNRDTYEQYV. The CDR3 DNA follows: TGTGCCAGCAGCCGCCCCAACCGGGACACCTACGAGCAGTACGTC.

This clonotype was recorded at least ten times. This rearrangement joins TRBV9 to TRBJ2-5; 13 nucleotides line up with TRBD2. CDR1 is SGDLS and CDR2 is YYNGEE in the germline V gene. This CDR3 has 15 amino acids. Trimming took 4 bases from V and 5 from J; bases not matched to a gene: 5. CDR3 loop: CASSSQTSGGETQYF. The CDR3, as DNA: TGTGCCAGCAGCTCCCAGACTAGCGGGGGGGAGACCCAGTACTTC.

This clonotype has ten or more counts. The gene calls are TRBV7-8 and TRBJ2-1; D is perhaps TRBD2 (5 bases). The CDR3 length is 12 residues. The V end was cut by 1 base, the J end by 14 bases, with 12 bases between. Germline V gives CDR1 SGHVS, CDR2 FQNEAQ. CDR3 residues: CASSLDSGKEFF. The CDR3 DNA is TGTGCCAGCAGCTTAGATTCGGGGAAGGAGTTCTTC.

This clonotype was counted between two and nine times. The rearrangement uses TRBV24-1 and TRBJ2-2, with D possibly TRBD2 on 6 matching bases. V dropped 3 bases and J dropped 9 bases, with 7 bases sitting between them. Germline-derived CDR1 and CDR2 are KGHDR and SFDVKD. There are 12 residues in the CDR3. The CDR3 bases are TGTGCCACCAGTGATCGGGACTGGGAGCTGTTTTTT. Residues: CATSDRDWELFF.